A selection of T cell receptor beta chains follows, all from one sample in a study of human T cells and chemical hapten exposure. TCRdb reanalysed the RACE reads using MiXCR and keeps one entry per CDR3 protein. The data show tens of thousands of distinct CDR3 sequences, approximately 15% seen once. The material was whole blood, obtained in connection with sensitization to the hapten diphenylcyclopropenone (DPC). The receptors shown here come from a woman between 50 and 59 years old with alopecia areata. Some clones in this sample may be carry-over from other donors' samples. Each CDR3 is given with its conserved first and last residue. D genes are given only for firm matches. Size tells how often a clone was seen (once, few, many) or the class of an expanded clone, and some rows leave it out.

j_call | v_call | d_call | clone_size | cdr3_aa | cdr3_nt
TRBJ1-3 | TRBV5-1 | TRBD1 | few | CASSRGQDSGNTIYF | TGCGCCAGCAGCAGGGGACAGGACTCTGGAAACACCATATATTTT
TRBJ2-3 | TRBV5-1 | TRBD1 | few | CASSWTGASTDTQYF | TGCGCCAGCAGCTGGACAGGGGCCAGCACAGATACGCAGTATTTT
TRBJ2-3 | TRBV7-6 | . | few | CASSLAGGTATDTQYF | TGTGCCAGCAGCTTAGCGGGGGGGACAGCAACAGATACGCAGTATTTT
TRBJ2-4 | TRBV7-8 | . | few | CASSRSGRAGQEGAKNIQYF | TGTGCCAGCAGCCGATCAGGTCGGGCAGGCCAAGAGGGAGCCAAAAACATTCAGTACTTC
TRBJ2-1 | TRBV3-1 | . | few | CASSQGPSEGYNEQFF | TGTGCCAGCAGCCAAGGCCCTAGCGAGGGGTACAATGAGCAGTTCTTC
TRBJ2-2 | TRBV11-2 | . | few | CASSLVQGVTGELFF | TGTGCCAGCAGCTTAGTACAGGGAGTCACCGGGGAGCTGTTTTTT
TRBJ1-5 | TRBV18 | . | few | CASSPAGGSNQPQHF | TGTGCCAGCTCCCCGGCCGGAGGAAGCAATCAGCCCCAGCATTTT
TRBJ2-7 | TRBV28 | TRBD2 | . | CASSSLSGRGVGEQYF | TGTGCCAGCAGTTCGTTAAGCGGGAGGGGCGTTGGCGAGCAGTACTTC
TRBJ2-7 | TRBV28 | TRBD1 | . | CASRGQGVYEQYF | TGTGCCAGCAGAGGACAGGGAGTTTACGAGCAGTACTTC
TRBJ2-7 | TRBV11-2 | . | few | CASSLEMPSSYEQYF | TGTGCCAGCAGCTTAGAGATGCCCAGCTCCTACGAGCAGTACTTC
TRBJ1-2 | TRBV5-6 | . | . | CASSRLGEDYGYTF | TGTGCCAGCAGCCGTCTGGGGGAGGACTATGGCTACACCTTC
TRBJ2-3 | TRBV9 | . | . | CASSVDAAGTSTDTQYF | TGTGCCAGCAGCGTCGATGCGGCGGGAACTAGCACAGATACGCAGTATTTT
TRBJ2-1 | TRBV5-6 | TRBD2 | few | CASIDGLAGDNEQFF | TGTGCCAGCATCGATGGACTAGCGGGAGATAATGAGCAGTTCTTC
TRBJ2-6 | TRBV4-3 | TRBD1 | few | CASSQGQGWTGGANVLTF | TGCGCCAGCAGCCAAGGACAGGGGTGGACCGGTGGGGCCAACGTCCTGACTTTC
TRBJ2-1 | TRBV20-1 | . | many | CSAQLASGNNEQFF | TGCAGTGCTCAGCTAGCGTCGGGAAACAATGAGCAGTTCTTC
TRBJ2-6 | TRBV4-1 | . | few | CASSQGTSSSGANVLTF | TGCGCCAGCAGCCAGGGGACCTCCAGCTCTGGGGCCAACGTCCTGACTTTC
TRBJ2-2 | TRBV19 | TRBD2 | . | CASSLAGDPTGELFF | TGTGCCAGTAGTCTAGCGGGAGACCCAACCGGGGAGCTGTTTTTT
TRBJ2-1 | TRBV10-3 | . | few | CAISAGLYNEQFF | TGTGCCATCAGTGCAGGTCTCTACAATGAGCAGTTCTTC
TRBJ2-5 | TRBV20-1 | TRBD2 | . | CSAREPSGTQETQYF | TGCAGTGCTAGAGAGCCTAGCGGGACTCAAGAGACCCAGTACTTC